The 9 T cell receptor beta chains presented below share a single source sample, sequenced in a study of PD-1 blockade in mismatch repair-deficient tumors. Method: immunoSEQ multiplex PCR; TCRdb's copy keeps in-frame clones and lacks some. This sample has about 68,000 clones, with 60% to 80% found just once. This material consisted of peripheral blood, taken 2 weeks after starting pembrolizumab. All receptors come from an adult with mismatch repair-deficient cancer.

This chain uses TRBV4-3 with TRBJ2-5; D gene ambiguous. Trimming removed 1 base at V and 4 bases at J, with 7 bases between. Germline-derived CDR1 and CDR2 are LGHNA and YSLEER. The length of the CDR3 is 13 residues. The CDR3 reads CASSQGERETQYF. CDR3 sequence (DNA): TGCGCCAGCAGCCAAGGCGAGAGAGAGACCCAGTACTTC.

This chain uses TRBV18 with TRBJ2-7, with 12 bases identical to TRBD2. This CDR3 has 16 amino acids. Germline CDR1 KGHSH, CDR2 LQKENI. The junction had 4 bases not matched to a gene; V was cut back by 2 bases and J by 2 bases. The CDR3 sequence is CASSPASGRGTYEQYF. CDR3 in DNA: TGTGCCAGCTCACCAGCTAGCGGGAGGGGGACCTACGAGCAGTACTTC.

The DNA of the CDR3 is TGTGCCAGCAGTTATGTGAACACTGAAGCTTTCTTT. Its translation: CASSYVNTEAFF. The V and J genes are TRBV6-6 and TRBJ1-1; D is unclear. Trimming took off 3 bases at V and 0 bases at J, with 2 bases between the two ends. The CDR3 totals 12 residues. Germline V CDR1 and CDR2: MNHNY, SVGAGI (reference sequence).

The genes are TRBV7-3 and TRBJ2-5; D ambiguous. The germline gives CDR1 SGHTA, CDR2 FQGTGA. Deletions cut 2 bases from V and 3 bases from J, with 7 bases between. The CDR3 totals 13 residues. CDR3 sequence reads: CASSLASEETQYF. As DNA, the CDR3 is TGTGCCAGCAGCTTAGCGAGTGAAGAGACCCAGTACTTC.

J is TRBJ2-7 and V is TRBV19; TRBD1 might be the D (6 bases). Looked up from germline, CDR1 is LNHDA and CDR2 is SQIVND (reference sequence). The CDR3 spans 12 residues. V was shortened by 6 bases and J by 7 bases, with 13 bases between the two germline ends. CDR3 residues: CASSYIQGEQYF. The CDR3 DNA reads as TGTGCCAGTAGCTACATACAGGGTGAGCAGTACTTC. Filled out from reference TRBV19 and TRBJ2-7, the complete variable domain reads DGGITQSPKYLFRKEGQNVTLSCEQNLNHDAMYWYRQDPGQGLRLIYYSQIVNDFQKGDIAEGYSVSREKKESFPLTVTSAQKNPTAFYLCASSYIQGEQYFGPGTRLTVT.

The CDR3, as DNA: TGTGCCAGCAGCCGACCCGACAGGGAAAGTAGTGAGCAGTTCTTC. This translates into CASSRPDRESSEQFF. The chain carries TRBV7-9 and TRBJ2-1; 7 positions match TRBD1. The V gene's germline CDR1 is SEHNR and CDR2 FQNEAQ (reference sequence). The ends lost 5 bases at V and 9 bases at J; junction bases unmatched: 13. This CDR3 comprises 15 residues. The variable domain in full, with the rest retrieved from reference TRBV7-9 and TRBJ2-1, is DTGVSQNPRHKITKRGQNVTFRCDPISEHNRLYWYRQTLGQGPEFLTYFQNEAQLEKSRLLSDRFSAERPKGSFSTLEIQRTEQGDSAMYLCASSRPDRESSEQFFGPGTRLTVL.

In the case of this clone: At the DNA level, this CDR3 is encoded by other sequences in the same sample as well. The J gene is TRBJ1-2, the V gene TRBV5-4; no clear D gene. Germline values: CDR1 SGHNT, CDR2 YYREEE (reference sequence). This CDR3 comprises 14 residues. Deletions cut 0 bases from V and 3 bases from J, with 9 bases between. This chain's CDR3 is CASSLAGADYGYTF. CDR3 nucleotides: TGTGCCAGCAGCTTGGCAGGCGCTGACTATGGCTACACCTTC.

CDR3 in amino acids: CASSFETGGELFF. The CDR3 DNA sequence: TGTGCCAGCAGCTTCGAGACGGGCGGGGAGCTGTTTTTT. The genes are TRBV5-4 and TRBJ2-2, with D hard to call. Trimming left V 2 bases short and J 7 bases short, with 9 bases between. CDR3 length: 13 residues. The germline V gene has CDR1 SGHNT and CDR2 YYREEE (reference sequence).

This clone was detected only a few times. This chain connects TRBV27 to TRBJ1-2; D is perhaps TRBD1 (5 bases). CDR3 size: 13 residues. Germline V gives CDR1 MNHEY, CDR2 SMNVEV (reference sequence). V was clipped by 8 bases and J by 2 bases, with 12 bases between them. The CDR3 DNA sequence: TGTGCCAGCCGGGGACCGTGGAACTATGGCTACACCTTC. Its protein product is CASRGPWNYGYTF.